The 15 T cell receptor beta chains in this list originate from one sample, sequenced in a study of T-cell memory formation after mild COVID-19. TCRdb re-called the 5' RACE reads with MiXCR, one entry per CDR3 protein. The table lists 350,000 to 450,000 distinct CDR3 sequences, roughly 14% of them singletons. Source material: PBMCs or a T cell subset sorted from them (not recorded which). The receptors derive from a man aged 18 to 30 who had mild COVID-19 (a few samples of this study predate the infection). Cell type and time point are not known.

This clonotype was counted a few times. The chain is built from TRBV3-1 and TRBJ1-1; D unclear. Per the germline V gene, CDR1 is LGHDT and CDR2 is YNNKEL (reference sequence). Trimming stripped 4 bases from V and 11 bases from J, with 20 bases between. The CDR3 length is 14 residues. The CDR3 DNA follows: TGTGCCAGCAGCCCCGGGTCTGACGGTAGAGCGGCTTTCTTT. This sequence encodes CASSPGSDGRAAFF. Supplemented by reference TRBV3-1 and TRBJ1-1, the full variable domain reads DTAVSQTPKYLVTQMGNDKSIKCEQNLGHDTMYWYKQDSKKFLKIMFSYNNKELIINETVPNRFSPKSPDKAHLNLHINSLELGDSAVYFCASSPGSDGRAAFFGQGTRLTVV.

The chain employs TRBV28 and TRBJ2-7; no clear D. V lost 4 bases, J lost 2 bases, and 9 bases lay in between. The CDR3 totals 13 residues. CDR1 is MDHEN and CDR2 is SYDVKM in the germline V gene. This chain's CDR3 is CASSSGSAYEQYV. The CDR3 coding sequence is TGTGCCAGCAGTTCGGGCTCCGCCTACGAGCAGTACGTC.

This clonotype was detected only a few times. This rearrangement joins TRBV7-2 to TRBJ2-3; TRBD2 matches at 8 bases. V was clipped by 6 bases and J by 1 base; unmatched bases: 6. The CDR3 has 15 residues. Germline values: CDR1 SGHTA, CDR2 FQGNSA. CDR3 region: CASRGGGGRTDTQYF. CDR3 coding DNA: TGTGCCAGCAGGGGCGGCGGGGGGCGCACAGATACGCAGTATTTT.

The chain links TRBV6-2 or TRBV6-3 to TRBJ1-2, with D perhaps matching TRBD1 (6 bases). The CDR3 is 12 amino acids. V was trimmed by 5 bases and J by 6 bases, leaving 10 bases between them. Germline-derived CDR1 and CDR2 are MNHEY and SVGEGT. The CDR3 region has the DNA TGTGCCAGCAGTCGGACAGACAATGGCTACACCTTC. Residues: CASSRTDNGYTF.

This chain joins TRBV4-2 and TRBJ2-1, with 7 bases that match TRBD2. V lost 0 bases, J lost 7 bases, and 3 bases stayed unmatched. Germline lookup yields CDR1 LGHNA and CDR2 YNFKEQ. CDR3 length equals 14 residues. CDR3 in DNA: TGTGCCAGCAGCCAAGATGAGGGAGGGAATGAGCAGTTCTTC. It is translated as CASSQDEGGNEQFF.

The genes are TRBV6-5 and TRBJ1-1; no reliable D call. Deletions cut 4 bases from V and 0 bases from J, with 6 bases between. Germline CDR1 is MNHEY and CDR2 is SVGAGI. The CDR3 is made up of 13 amino acids. The CDR3 protein is CASSWRVNTEAFF. DNA for the CDR3: TGTGCCAGCAGTTGGAGAGTGAACACTGAAGCTTTCTTT.

The chain employs TRBV7-6 and TRBJ2-2; D remains unclear. The CDR3 runs to 15 residues. The V and J ends lost 3 bases and 4 bases respectively, with 12 bases between them. The V gene's germline CDR1 is SGHVS and CDR2 FNYEAQ. The CDR3 DNA follows: TGTGCCAGCAGCTTTTTAGGGCCAGGCACCGGGGAGCTGTTTTTT. Its protein is CASSFLGPGTGELFF.

The gene calls are TRBV9 and TRBJ2-7; D unclear. Germline CDR1 SGDLS, CDR2 YYNGEE. This CDR3 has 15 amino acids. Trimming pared 4 bases from V and 3 bases from J, leaving 17 bases between. The CDR3 DNA reads TGTGCCAGCAGCTTGCGCGACGGGCTCCTCTACGAGCAGTACTTC. Protein product: CASSLRDGLLYEQYF.

The chain's CDR3 is CASSPPLGFATNTEAFF. DNA of the CDR3: TGTGCCAGCTCACCACCGTTAGGGTTCGCCACGAACACTGAAGCTTTCTTT. The chain combines TRBV18 with TRBJ1-1; D is unresolved. In germline, CDR1 is KGHSH, CDR2 LQKENI. The CDR3 runs 17 residues. Trimming took off 0 bases at V and 1 base at J, with 15 bases between the two ends.

This clonotype was seen repeatedly, ten times or more. The V gene is TRBV20-1, the J gene TRBJ1-5, with D hard to call. CDR3 length: 15 amino acids. The V gene lost 2 bases and the J gene lost 1 base, with 12 bases spanning the gap. Germline V gene sequence: CDR1 DFQATT, CDR2 SNEGSKA (reference sequence). This CDR3 is CSARSTSWSNQPQHF. The CDR3 DNA follows: TGCAGTGCTAGATCGACCTCGTGGAGCAATCAGCCCCAGCATTTT.

The chain recombines TRBV12-3 or TRBV12-4 with TRBJ1-5; a weak D match, TRBD1 (6 bases). This CDR3 comprises 14 residues. Trimming took off 6 bases at V and 4 bases at J, with 13 bases between the two ends. The CDR3 loop is CASRGGALNQPQHF. The DNA of the CDR3 is TGTGCCAGCAGGGGGGGGGCTCTAAATCAGCCCCAGCATTTT.

Here the CDR3 DNA reads TGCGCCAGCAGCCGAGAACCGGGACAAGGAGCCATTTCACCCCTCCACTTT. It is translated as CASSREPGQGAISPLHF. The chain links TRBV4-3 to TRBJ1-6, with a weak D call TRBD1 (6 bases). In germline, CDR1 is LGHNA, CDR2 YSLEER. This CDR3 spans 17 amino acids. The ends were cut back, 4 bases at V and 9 bases at J, with 22 bases in the middle.

This clonotype was counted a few times. The chain uses TRBV2 and TRBJ1-5; no definite D call. Trimming took 6 bases from V and 7 from J, leaving 10 bases between them. This CDR3 region has 12 residues. Germline V gene data show CDR1 as SNHLY and CDR2 as FYNNEI. The CDR3 DNA is TGTGCCAGCAGATCACGTGGGCAGCCCCAGCATTTT. This sequence encodes CASRSRGQPQHF. Together with reference TRBV2 and TRBJ1-5, the CDR3 gives the full variable domain: EPEVTQTPSHQVTQMGQEVILRCVPISNHLYFYWYRQILGQKVEFLVSFYNNEISEKSEIFDDQFSVERPDGSNFTLKIRSTKLEDSAMYFCASRSRGQPQHFGDGTRLSIL.

CDR3 sequence: CSARLAGAVSAGELFF. The CDR3 region has the DNA TGCAGTGCTAGATTGGCGGGGGCGGTTTCGGCCGGGGAGCTGTTTTTT. This chain uses TRBV20-1 with TRBJ2-2; TRBD2 is a possible D gene (7 bases). The CDR3 consists of 16 residues. Germline CDR1 and CDR2: DFQATT and SNEGSKA (reference sequence). Trimming pared 2 bases from V and 6 bases from J, leaving 19 bases between.

V and J are TRBV7-3 and TRBJ2-1; TRBD1 might be the D (6 bases). Germline V gene lookup returns CDR1 SGHTA and CDR2 FQGTGA. V lost 4 bases and J 9 bases, leaving 13 bases between the germline ends. This CDR3 has 13 residues. This CDR3 is CASSWQGLGEQFF. CDR3 nucleotides: TGTGCCAGCAGCTGGCAGGGGCTCGGTGAGCAGTTCTTC. Full variable domain (remainder filled in from reference TRBV7-3 and TRBJ2-1): GAGVSQTPSNKVTEKGKYVELRCDPISGHTALYWYRQSLGQGPEFLIYFQGTGAADDSGLPNDRFFAVRPEGSVSTLKIQRTERGDSAVYLCASSWQGLGEQFFGPGTRLTVL.